The next 26 T cell receptor beta chains were all read from a single sample in a study of CD8 T cells in ankylosing spondylitis. These receptors lack a known antigen. Using its own MiXCR run on the 5' RACE reads, TCRdb lists one record per CDR3 protein. The sample includes more than 500,000 distinct CDR3 sequences, roughly 5.2% of them seen just once. Study-wide points: Fewer than ten highly homologous variants made up a TCR beta motif that seemed to typify ankylosing spondylitis blood.

The sequenced sample consisted of blood, either unsorted or a sorted T cell fraction (not recorded which). Receptor source: a male donor with ankylosing spondylitis.

This clonotype occurred many times. The chain combines TRBV20-1 with TRBJ2-1; TRBD2 matches at 8 bases. Trimming removed 3 bases from V and 0 bases from J; junction bases left unmatched: 13. Germline V lookup: CDR1 DFQATT, CDR2 SNEGSKA (reference sequence). The CDR3 runs to 18 residues. This chain's CDR3 is CSASRVAGRGSSYNEQFF. The CDR3 DNA is TGCAGTGCTAGCCGAGTAGCGGGAAGGGGGAGCTCCTACAATGAGCAGTTCTTC.

This clonotype was counted many times. This chain joins TRBV12-3 or TRBV12-4 and TRBJ1-5; 7 bases match TRBD1. Trimming cost V 3 bases and J 5 bases; bases outside gene matches: 7. The CDR3 consists of 15 residues. The DNA for the CDR3 is TGTGCCAGCAGTTTTCGCAGGGGGGTTTATCAGCCCCAGCATTTT. As protein: CASSFRRGVYQPQHF.

This clonotype was counted once. The chain employs TRBV20-1 and TRBJ2-5, with TRBD1 matching 7 bases. Trimming cost V 7 bases and J 5 bases; bases outside gene matches: 7. Germline loops: CDR1 DFQATT, CDR2 SNEGSKA (reference sequence). The length of the CDR3 is 12 residues. CDR3 bases: TGCAGTGTCCCCGACAGGGTCGAGACCCAGTACTTC. This sequence encodes CSVPDRVETQYF.

This clonotype showed up many times. The CDR3 region is CASSAWWQDSYGYTF. For the CDR3, the DNA is TGTGCCAGCAGTGCCTGGTGGCAGGACTCCTATGGCTACACCTTC. The rearrangement joins TRBV6-2 or TRBV6-3 to TRBJ1-2; D remains ambiguous. V shed 5 bases and J shed 4 bases, with 17 bases lying between them. The germline V gene encodes CDR1 MNHEY and CDR2 SVGEGT. The CDR3 runs 15 residues.

The sample holds many counts of this clonotype. The rearrangement joins TRBV5-5 to TRBJ1-6, with D perhaps TRBD1 (6 bases). Germline lookup yields CDR1 SGHKS and CDR2 YYEKEE (reference sequence). The CDR3 is made up of 17 amino acids. Trimming removed 2 bases at V and 6 bases at J, with 18 bases between. The chain's CDR3 is CASSFILGGAGNSPLHF. The CDR3 region has the DNA TGTGCCAGCAGCTTCATCTTGGGGGGGGCCGGTAATTCACCCCTCCACTTT. Full variable domain (rest looked up from reference TRBV5-5 and TRBJ1-6): DAGVTQSPTHLIKTRGQQVTLRCSPISGHKSVSWYQQVLGQGPQFIFQYYEKEERGRGNFPDRFSARQFPNYSSELNVNALLLGDSALYLCASSFILGGAGNSPLHFGNGTRLTVT.

This clonotype was counted at least ten times. The chain is built from TRBV9 and TRBJ2-2; D perhaps matches TRBD2 (6 bases). From germline, CDR1 is SGDLS and CDR2 YYNGEE. CDR3 length: 14 amino acids. V dropped 5 bases and J dropped 6 bases, with 14 bases sitting between them. As DNA, the CDR3 is TGTGCCAGCAGGCCGGGACTTGAGGCCGGGGAGCTGTTTTTT. This translates into CASRPGLEAGELFF.

This clonotype was observed many times. The CDR3 is CASTDRGGEQYF. The CDR3 DNA follows: TGTGCCAGCACCGACCGCGGGGGAGAGCAGTACTTC. The chain employs TRBV7-3 and TRBJ2-7; 7 bases are shared with TRBD2. The CDR3 is 12 amino acids. V was pared by 7 bases and J by 7 bases, with 7 bases of the junction left unmatched. Germline CDR1 SGHTA, CDR2 FQGTGA.

This clonotype was counted at least ten times. The chain uses TRBV4-2 and TRBJ2-3; TRBD2 matches at 9 bases. J lost 5 bases, V lost 4 bases, and 10 bases had no gene match. Germline assignment: CDR1 LGHNA and CDR2 YNFKEQ. There are 16 residues in the CDR3. CDR3 sequence (DNA): TGTGCCAGCAGCCGATTAGCGGGAGTCTTTGAAGATACGCAGTATTTT. Its translation: CASSRLAGVFEDTQYF.

The sample holds a few counts of this clonotype. The V gene is TRBV6-6, the J gene TRBJ1-4; D gene uncertain. Germline assignment: CDR1 MNHNY and CDR2 SVGAGI (reference sequence). This CDR3 has 11 amino acids. The ends were cut back, 0 bases at V and 9 bases at J, with 2 bases in the middle. CDR3 sequence reads: CASSYSKKLFF. The DNA of the CDR3 is TGTGCCAGCAGTTACTCGAAAAAACTGTTTTTT.

This clonotype was recorded at least ten times. The rearrangement joins TRBV7-2 to TRBJ1-2; the match to TRBD1 covers 12 bases. The CDR3 has 14 amino acids. Germline trimming cut 5 bases from V and 9 bases from J; bases unmatched to any gene: 7. The germline CDR1 and CDR2 sequences are SGHTA and FQGNSA. The CDR3: CASSPGTGGESYTF. The DNA of the CDR3 is TGTGCCAGCAGCCCCGGGACAGGGGGCGAGAGCTACACCTTC.

The J gene is TRBJ2-3, the V gene TRBV27, with a tentative D call TRBD2 (6 bases). V was shortened by 5 bases and J by 1 base, with 16 bases between the two germline ends. From germline, CDR1 is MNHEY and CDR2 SMNVEV (reference sequence). This CDR3 spans 16 amino acids. The CDR3 sequence: CASSQPLAVRTDTQYF. CDR3 DNA sequence: TGTGCCAGCAGTCAACCATTAGCGGTTCGCACAGATACGCAGTATTTT.

In this sample, this clonotype turned up many times. The chain links TRBV7-9 to TRBJ1-2, with D perhaps matching TRBD1 (5 bases). Germline V lookup: CDR1 SEHNR, CDR2 FQNEAQ (reference sequence). The CDR3 covers 11 residues. The V and J ends lost 3 bases and 8 bases respectively, with 7 bases between them. The CDR3 region is CASSFRDGYTF. As DNA, the CDR3 is TGTGCCAGCAGCTTCAGGGACGGCTACACCTTC.

This clonotype came up many times. The chain's CDR3 is CSARVRQGSANYGYTF. As DNA, the CDR3 is TGCAGTGCTAGAGTTAGACAGGGAAGCGCTAACTATGGCTACACCTTC. V usage is TRBV20-1 and J usage is TRBJ1-2; 7 bases align to TRBD1. The germline V gene has CDR1 DFQATT and CDR2 SNEGSKA (reference sequence). After removal of 1 base from V and 0 bases from J, the junction contained 8 bases not matched to a gene. The CDR3 is 16 amino acids.

In its sample, this clonotype was seen many times. The rearrangement links TRBV29-1 to TRBJ2-1, with TRBD2 identical over 13 bases. V shed 6 bases and J 2 bases; nucleotides not matched to a gene: 10. The germline CDR1 and CDR2 sequences are SQVTM and ANQGSEA. The CDR3 loop spans 17 amino acids. The CDR3 nucleotides read TGCAGCGTGCCCGATTCACTAGCGGGAGGGCCCTACAATGAGCAGTTCTTC. Its translation is CSVPDSLAGGPYNEQFF.

This sequence joins TRBV14 and TRBJ2-2; perhaps D is TRBD1 or TRBD2 (6 bases each). Germline loops: CDR1 SGHDN, CDR2 FVKESK. The CDR3 spans 16 residues. The V end was cut by 2 bases, the J end by 4 bases, with 14 bases between. Written as DNA, the CDR3 is TGTGCCAGCAGCCAATTCCTCACGGGGGCCACCGGGGAGCTGTTTTTT. Its translation is CASSQFLTGATGELFF.

In its sample, this clonotype was seen a few times. The junction differs from germline at one of its ends, possibly a read error. This rearrangement joins TRBV5-1 to TRBJ2-7; 13 bases line up with TRBD2. This CDR3 has 16 amino acids. Germline V lookup: CDR1 SGHRS, CDR2 YFSETQ. DNA for the CDR3: TGCGCCAGCTCCTTCGTACTAGCGGGAGGGCCTTCTACCCAGGACTTC. Its protein is CASSFVLAGGPSTQDF.

A few counts support this clonotype. A read error may be the cause here, since a much bigger clone is one base away. This chain links TRBV20-1 with TRBJ2-1; TRBD1 or TRBD2 may be the D gene (5 bases each). The CDR3 contains 12 residues. Deletions cut 3 bases from V and 2 bases from J, with 5 bases between. Germline-derived CDR1 and CDR2 are DFQATT and SNEGSKA (reference sequence). The CDR3 loop is CSARGPYNEQFF. For the CDR3, the DNA is TGCAGTGCTAGGGGACCCTACAATGAGCAGTTCTTC.

The table lists this clonotype with many counts. This chain joins TRBV29-1 and TRBJ1-4; D uncertain. Trimming stripped 6 bases from V and 8 bases from J, with 16 bases between. The CDR3 length is 13 residues. Germline CDR1 SQVTM, CDR2 ANQGSEA. The CDR3: CSVAVRSGEKLFF. The CDR3 DNA reads TGCAGCGTCGCTGTCAGATCTGGAGAAAAACTGTTTTTT.

This clonotype was seen many times. The CDR3 is CASSLRQGAGELFF. In DNA form, the CDR3 reads TGTGCCAGCAGCTTAAGACAGGGGGCCGGGGAGCTGTTTTTT. This chain uses TRBV7-2 with TRBJ2-2, with 9 bases identical to TRBD1. This CDR3 is 14 amino acids long. The V gene's germline CDR1 is SGHTA and CDR2 FQGNSA. The V and J ends lost 2 bases and 6 bases, in that order; junction bases with no gene match: 1.

This clonotype was recorded at least ten times. The chain combines TRBV20-1 with TRBJ2-5, with D unresolved. Trimming shortened V by 4 bases and J by 9 bases, and 9 bases separated the two germline ends. The germline CDR1 and CDR2 sequences are DFQATT and SNEGSKA (reference sequence). The CDR3 contains 10 residues. CDR3 nucleotides: TGCAGTGCTACGGGTAGGGCCCAGTACTTC. Amino acids: CSATGRAQYF.

The table lists this clonotype with many counts. The CDR3 loop reads CSASTGTGGTNQPQHF. CDR3 nucleotide sequence: TGCAGTGCTAGCACCGGGACAGGGGGTACGAATCAGCCCCAGCATTTT. J is TRBJ1-5 and V is TRBV20-1, with 11 bases lining up with TRBD1. Per the germline V gene, CDR1 is DFQATT and CDR2 is SNEGSKA (reference sequence). V trimming: 3 bases; J trimming: 4 bases; junction bases outside the gene matches: 8. The CDR3 length is 16 residues.

Many counts were recorded for this clonotype. V and J are TRBV7-8 and TRBJ2-4; 11 bases align to TRBD2. Germline V gene lookup returns CDR1 SGHVS and CDR2 FQNEAQ. The J segment lost 8 bases and the V segment lost 5 bases, leaving 11 bases of the junction unmatched. This CDR3 is built from 16 residues. The DNA for the CDR3 is TGTGCCAGCAGCCACCAACTAGCGGGAGTCCGTGACATTCAGTACTTC. Amino acids: CASSHQLAGVRDIQYF.

This clonotype was detected ten times or more. The chain joins TRBV6-1 to TRBJ2-1; 11 nucleotides match TRBD2. Losses at the gene ends were 7 bases for V and 3 bases for J; bases not matched to a gene: 2. The CDR3 runs to 14 residues. Germline CDR1 MNHNS, CDR2 SASEGT. CDR3 sequence (DNA): TGTGCCAGCACCGGGACTAGCGGCTACAATGAGCAGTTCTTC. It is translated as CASTGTSGYNEQFF.

Ten or more counts support this clonotype. The chain is built from TRBV5-1 and TRBJ1-2; TRBD1 matches 7 bases. The CDR3 runs 16 residues. From germline, CDR1 is SGHRS and CDR2 YFSETQ. Losses at the gene ends were 4 bases for V and 0 bases for J; bases not matched to a gene: 9. Here the CDR3 reads CASSLRQGPTNYGYTF. The CDR3 nucleotides are TGCGCCAGCAGCCTCCGACAGGGTCCAACTAACTATGGCTACACCTTC.

V gene TRBV20-1 combines with J gene TRBJ1-2; possible D gene TRBD1, 5 bases. The CDR3 sequence is 12 residues long. CDR1 DFQATT and CDR2 SNEGSKA come from the germline V gene (reference sequence). Trimming left V 3 bases short and J 7 bases short, with 12 bases between. The DNA of the CDR3 is TGCAGTGCTAGCTGGCAGGGCTGTGGCTACACCTTC. It specifies CSASWQGCGYTF.

The table lists this clonotype with many counts. The chain is built from TRBV20-1 and TRBJ1-5; no firm D call. This CDR3 comprises 12 residues. Trimming shortened V by 8 bases and J by 2 bases, and 10 bases separated the two germline ends. Germline V gene data show CDR1 as DFQATT and CDR2 as SNEGSKA (reference sequence). CDR3 nucleotides: TGCAGTTTCGGGTCCGGCAATCAGCCCCAGCATTTT. Translating gives CSFGSGNQPQHF.